One sample yielded the 19 T cell receptor beta chains listed below, sequenced in a study of vaccination and CD4 T cells after COVID-19. Once obtained from cultured CD4+ T cells, the DNA was sequenced using the Oncomine TCR Beta short-read assay. A single record per CDR3 protein comes from TCRdb applying MiXCR to the PCR reads. The data hold more than 9,000 distinct CDR3 sequences, with around 30% observed a single time. These receptors are not linked to any known antigen. Documented treatment: approximately 9-day PBMC culture with coronavirus spike peptide pools or control peptides (ViraFEST assay). Sample: CD4+ T cells from blood, cultured in vitro. These receptor sequences come from a human donor who had recovered from COVID-19.

This clonotype is medium-sized by share. The genes are TRBV6-1 and TRBJ1-6, with D maybe TRBD1 (5 bases). Germline loops: CDR1 MNHNS, CDR2 SASEGT. The V end was cut by 6 bases, the J end by 7 bases, with 13 bases between. The length of the CDR3 is 14 residues. CDR3 amino acids: CASSLRARNSPLHF. The CDR3 DNA sequence: TGTGCCAGCAGCCTCAGGGCGAGGAATTCACCCCTCCACTTT.

This clonotype was picked up a small number of times. The chain joins TRBV6-5 to TRBJ1-1; no firm D call. Trimming removed 2 bases from V and 4 bases from J, with 8 bases in between. This CDR3 has 13 amino acids. The germline V gene encodes CDR1 MNHEY and CDR2 SVGAGI. The CDR3 DNA follows: TGTGCCAGCAGTTACGGGTGGGGCACTGAAGCTTTCTTT. Amino acid sequence: CASSYGWGTEAFF.

V gene TRBV6-2 or TRBV6-3 combines with J gene TRBJ2-1; D is unresolved. The CDR3 covers 11 residues. The germline V and J ends were trimmed by 4 bases and 7 bases, with 5 bases remaining between them. Germline values: CDR1 MNHEY, CDR2 SVGEGT. The CDR3 DNA reads TGTGCCAGCAGTTGGGGTAATGAGCAGTTCTTC. It specifies CASSWGNEQFF.

This clonotype turned up a few times. The chain links TRBV7-2 to TRBJ1-1; D is unresolved. V lost 5 bases and J lost 5, with 21 bases in between. The CDR3 extends over 16 amino acids. CDR1 is SGHTA and CDR2 is FQGNSA in the germline V gene. The CDR3 is CASSPVTGLRNTEAFF. The CDR3 DNA reads as TGTGCCAGCAGCCCAGTAACGGGCCTAAGGAATACTGAAGCTTTCTTT.

This clonotype was counted only a few times. This rearrangement joins TRBV11-3 to TRBJ1-1, with 9 bases identical to TRBD1. Germline assignment: CDR1 SGHNT and CDR2 YENEEA. The CDR3 is 13 residues long. J gave up 6 bases and V 3 bases, and 2 bases lay outside the gene matches. CDR3 region: CASSLDRGSEAFF. CDR3 coding DNA: TGTGCCAGCAGCTTGGACAGGGGTTCTGAAGCTTTCTTT.

This rearrangement joins TRBV6-1 to TRBJ1-5; TRBD1 matches 7 bases. Germline V gene lookup returns CDR1 MNHNS and CDR2 SASEGT. V was clipped by 8 bases and J by 6 bases; unmatched bases: 10. The length of the CDR3 is 14 residues. This CDR3 reads CASSPRGALQPQHF. The DNA for the CDR3 is TGTGCCAGCTCTCCCAGGGGGGCCCTTCAGCCCCAGCATTTT.

This clonotype occurred a few times. The chain recombines TRBV10-3 with TRBJ2-7; D gene unclear. Deletions cut 4 bases from V and 0 bases from J, with 16 bases between. Germline CDR1 reads ENHRY; CDR2 reads SYGVKD. The CDR3 has 16 residues. In DNA, the CDR3 is TGTGCCATCAGTGCCCCCGTCGGCCCGAGCTCCTACGAGCAGTACTTC. Encoded protein: CAISAPVGPSSYEQYF.

This clonotype was counted between two and nine times. The chain carries TRBV20-1 and TRBJ1-2, with 7 bases fitting TRBD1. Germline-derived CDR1 and CDR2 are DFQATT and SNEGSKA (reference sequence). The CDR3 runs 14 residues. V lost 6 bases to trimming and J lost 6 bases; unmatched junction nucleotides: 13. The CDR3: CSAAGGGQRHGYTF. As DNA, the CDR3 is TGCAGTGCAGCGGGAGGGGGCCAACGGCATGGCTACACCTTC.

The chain carries TRBV5-4 and TRBJ2-6; 8 bases are shared with TRBD2. The CDR3 totals 16 residues. Germline assignment: CDR1 SGHNT and CDR2 YYREEE (reference sequence). The V gene end was trimmed by 2 bases and the J gene end by 3 bases; junction bases not matched to a gene: 4. The CDR3 sequence is CASSLPRGGGANVLTF. The CDR3, as DNA: TGTGCCAGCAGCTTACCCCGGGGGGGTGGGGCCAACGTCCTGACTTTC.

There are a few counts of this clonotype. This chain joins TRBV27 and TRBJ1-1; 8 bases map to TRBD1. The germline V gene has CDR1 MNHEY and CDR2 SMNVEV (reference sequence). The CDR3 covers 13 residues. V was clipped by 7 bases and J by 4 bases; unmatched bases: 5. The CDR3 protein is CASIKQGGTEAFF. The CDR3 region has the DNA TGTGCCAGCATCAAACAGGGGGGCACTGAAGCTTTCTTT.

The chain uses TRBV6-5 and TRBJ2-3; D perhaps matches TRBD1 (5 bases). Trimming removed 4 bases from V and 6 bases from J, with 14 bases in between. The CDR3 extends over 14 amino acids. Germline V gene sequence: CDR1 MNHEY, CDR2 SVGAGI. The CDR3 loop reads CASSLSRVKDTQYF. In DNA, the CDR3 is TGTGCCAGCAGTTTATCCAGGGTAAAGGATACGCAGTATTTT.

This sequence joins TRBV11-2 and TRBJ2-5; D is uncertain. Trimming shortened V by 0 bases and J by 4 bases, and 12 bases separated the two germline ends. Germline V gives CDR1 SGHAT, CDR2 FQNNGV. This CDR3 spans 15 amino acids. The CDR3 is CASSLDSRRGETQYF. The CDR3 DNA is TGTGCCAGCAGCTTAGATAGTAGGAGAGGAGAGACCCAGTACTTC.

This clonotype is labeled as medium-sized (0.01 to 0.1%). Here the CDR3 reads CAAGTVGSPLHF. CDR3 bases: TGTGCCGCGGGGACGGTTGGGTCACCCCTCCACTTT. The genes are TRBV19 and TRBJ1-6; tentatively, D is TRBD1 (5 bases). This CDR3 has 12 residues. V shed 11 bases and J shed 10 bases, with 15 bases lying between them. From germline, CDR1 is LNHDA and CDR2 SQIVND (reference sequence).

The J gene is TRBJ2-3, the V gene TRBV20-1; D remains ambiguous. Trimming pared 6 bases from V and 1 base from J, leaving 11 bases between. The CDR3 spans 13 residues. Looked up from germline, CDR1 is DFQATT and CDR2 is SNEGSKA (reference sequence). The CDR3 reads CSAEWAGTDTQYF. CDR3 nucleotide sequence: TGCAGTGCGGAGTGGGCGGGCACAGATACGCAGTATTTT.

This clonotype has a handful of counts. This rearrangement joins TRBV20-1 to TRBJ2-1, with D possibly TRBD1 on 5 matching bases. The CDR3 covers 15 residues. CDR1 and CDR2 from the germline V gene are DFQATT and SNEGSKA (reference sequence). The V and J ends lost 1 base and 0 bases respectively, with 10 bases between them. This chain's CDR3 is CSARALGLSYNEQFF. CDR3 sequence (DNA): TGCAGTGCTAGAGCCCTGGGGCTCTCCTACAATGAGCAGTTCTTC.

The chain couples TRBV19 to TRBJ1-6; 8 bases are shared with TRBD1. V shed 3 bases and J 5 bases; nucleotides not matched to a gene: 9. Germline lookup yields CDR1 LNHDA and CDR2 SQIVND (reference sequence). CDR3 size: 17 residues. The CDR3 region is CASSIGGQGVHNSPLHF. In nucleotides, the CDR3 is TGTGCCAGTAGTATCGGCGGACAGGGTGTACATAATTCACCCCTCCACTTT.

The chain carries TRBV12-5 and TRBJ1-2; D gene uncertain. Germline assignment: CDR1 LGHNT and CDR2 FRNRAP. V gave up 1 base and J gave up 7 bases, with 4 bases separating them. There are 11 residues in the CDR3. CDR3 residues: CASGLEGGYTF. The CDR3 DNA reads TGTGCTAGTGGTTTGGAGGGTGGCTACACCTTC.

The gene calls are TRBV28 and TRBJ2-7; the D call may be TRBD1 or TRBD2 (6 bases each). The germline CDR1 and CDR2 sequences are MDHEN and SYDVKM. V was cut by 3 bases and J by 3 bases, with 12 bases left in between. The length of the CDR3 is 14 residues. CDR3: CASSLGGQLYEQYF. As DNA, the CDR3 is TGTGCCAGCAGTTTGGGAGGACAGCTCTACGAGCAGTACTTC.

The CDR3 DNA follows: TGTGCCAGCAGCAATACCTTCCAGGGGGCTTCCTATAATTCACCCCTCCACTTT. Translation gives CASSNTFQGASYNSPLHF. The chain uses TRBV7-9 and TRBJ1-6; 8 bases line up with TRBD1. Germline trimming cut 5 bases from V and 1 base from J; bases unmatched to any gene: 10. The germline V gene has CDR1 SEHNR and CDR2 FQNEAQ (reference sequence). This CDR3 comprises 18 residues.